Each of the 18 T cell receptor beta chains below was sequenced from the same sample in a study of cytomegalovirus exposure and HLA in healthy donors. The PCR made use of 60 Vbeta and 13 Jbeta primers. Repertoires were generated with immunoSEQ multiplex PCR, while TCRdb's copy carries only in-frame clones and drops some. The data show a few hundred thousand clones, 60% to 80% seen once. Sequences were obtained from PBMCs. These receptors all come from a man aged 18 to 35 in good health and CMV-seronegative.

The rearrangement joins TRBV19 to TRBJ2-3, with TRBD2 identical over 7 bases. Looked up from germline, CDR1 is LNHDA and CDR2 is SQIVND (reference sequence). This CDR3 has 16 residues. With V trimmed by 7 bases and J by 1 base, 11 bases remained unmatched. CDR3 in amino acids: CASNPTVAGGTDTQYF. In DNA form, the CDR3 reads TGTGCCAGTAATCCTACCGTGGCGGGGGGCACAGATACGCAGTATTTT.

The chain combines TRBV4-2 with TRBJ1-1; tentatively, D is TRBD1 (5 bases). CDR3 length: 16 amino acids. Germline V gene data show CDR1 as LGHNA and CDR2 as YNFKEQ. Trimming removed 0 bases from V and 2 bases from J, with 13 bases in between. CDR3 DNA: TGTGCCAGCAGCCAAGACCCCGGGCGGACAAACACTGAAGCTTTCTTT. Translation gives CASSQDPGRTNTEAFF.

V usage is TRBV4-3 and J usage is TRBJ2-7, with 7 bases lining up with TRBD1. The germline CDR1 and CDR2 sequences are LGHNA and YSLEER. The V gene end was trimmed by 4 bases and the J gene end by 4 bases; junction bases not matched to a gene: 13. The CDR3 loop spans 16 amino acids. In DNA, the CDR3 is TGCGCCAGCAGCCTGGATGCCGGGACAGTACGTTACGAGCAGTACTTC. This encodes CASSLDAGTVRYEQYF.

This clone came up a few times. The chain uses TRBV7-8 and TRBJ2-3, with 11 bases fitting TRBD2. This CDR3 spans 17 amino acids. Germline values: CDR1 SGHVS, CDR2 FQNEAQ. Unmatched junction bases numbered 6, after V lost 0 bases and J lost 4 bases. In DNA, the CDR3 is TGTGCCAGCAGCTTAGCCCCCACTAGCGGGAGTTCAGATACGCAGTATTTT. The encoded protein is CASSLAPTSGSSDTQYF.

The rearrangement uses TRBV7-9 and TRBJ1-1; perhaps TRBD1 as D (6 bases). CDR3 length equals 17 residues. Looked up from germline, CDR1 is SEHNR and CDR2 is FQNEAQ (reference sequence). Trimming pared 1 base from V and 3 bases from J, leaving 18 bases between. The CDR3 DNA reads TGTGCCAGCAGCTTAGGGGTGATCGGACAGTTGGACACTGAAGCTTTCTTT. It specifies CASSLGVIGQLDTEAFF.

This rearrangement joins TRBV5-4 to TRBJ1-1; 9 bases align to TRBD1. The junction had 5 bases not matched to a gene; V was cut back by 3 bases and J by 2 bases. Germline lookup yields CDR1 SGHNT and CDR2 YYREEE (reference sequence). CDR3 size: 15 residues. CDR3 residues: CASSSPGQGNTEAFF. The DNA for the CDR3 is TGTGCCAGCAGCTCCCCGGGACAGGGAAACACTGAAGCTTTCTTT.

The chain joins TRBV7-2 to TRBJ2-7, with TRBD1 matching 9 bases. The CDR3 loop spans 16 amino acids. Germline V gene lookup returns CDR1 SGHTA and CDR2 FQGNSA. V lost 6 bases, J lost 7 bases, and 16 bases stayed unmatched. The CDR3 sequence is CASSPFAGQGNGEQYF. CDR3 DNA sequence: TGTGCCAGCAGTCCTTTCGCGGGACAGGGTAATGGTGAGCAGTACTTC.

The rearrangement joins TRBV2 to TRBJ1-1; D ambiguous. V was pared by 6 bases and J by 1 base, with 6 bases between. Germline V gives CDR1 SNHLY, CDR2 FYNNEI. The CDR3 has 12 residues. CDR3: CASSNSNTEAFF. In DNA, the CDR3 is TGTGCCAGCAGCAATTCGAACACTGAAGCTTTCTTT.

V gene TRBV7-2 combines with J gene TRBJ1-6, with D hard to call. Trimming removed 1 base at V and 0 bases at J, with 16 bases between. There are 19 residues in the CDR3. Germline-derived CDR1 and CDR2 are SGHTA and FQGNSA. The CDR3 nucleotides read TGTGCCAGCAGCTTAGGACCGGAAGAAAGAGGCTCCTATAATTCACCCCTCCACTTT. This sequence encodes CASSLGPEERGSYNSPLHF.

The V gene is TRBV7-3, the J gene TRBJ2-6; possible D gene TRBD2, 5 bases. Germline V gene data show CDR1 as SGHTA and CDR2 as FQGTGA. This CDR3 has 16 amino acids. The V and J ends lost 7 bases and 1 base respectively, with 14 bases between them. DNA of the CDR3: TGTGCCAGCACCACAGTGGGCGGGTCTGGGGCCAACGTCCTGACTTTC. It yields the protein CASTTVGGSGANVLTF.

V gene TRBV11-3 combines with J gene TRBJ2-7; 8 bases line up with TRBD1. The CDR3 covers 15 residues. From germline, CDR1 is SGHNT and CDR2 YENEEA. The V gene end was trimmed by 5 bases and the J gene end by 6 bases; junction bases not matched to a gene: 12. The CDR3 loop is CASSPTGTGSSEQYF. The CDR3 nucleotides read TGTGCCAGCAGCCCTACCGGGACAGGATCTAGCGAGCAGTACTTC.

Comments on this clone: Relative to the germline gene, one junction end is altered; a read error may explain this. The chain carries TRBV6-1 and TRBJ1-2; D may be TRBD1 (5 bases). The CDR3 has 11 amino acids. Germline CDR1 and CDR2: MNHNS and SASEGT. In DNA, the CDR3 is TGTGCCGGCGGGAGGGACTATGGCCACACCTTC. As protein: CAGGRDYGHTF.

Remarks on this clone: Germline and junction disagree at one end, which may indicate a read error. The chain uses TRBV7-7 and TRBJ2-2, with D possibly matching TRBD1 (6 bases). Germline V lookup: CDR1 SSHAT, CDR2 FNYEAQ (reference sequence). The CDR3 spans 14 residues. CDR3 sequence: CASSLQGSTGELFF. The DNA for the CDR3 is TGTGCTAGCAGCTTACAGGGCTCCACCGGGGAGCTGTTTTTT.

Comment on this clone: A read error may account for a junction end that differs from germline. The CDR3 DNA reads as TGTTCCAGCAGCTTAGGAACTAGCGTCAATGAGCAGTTCTTC. It yields the protein CSSSLGTSVNEQFF. The chain combines TRBV7-9 with TRBJ2-1, with 7 bases matching TRBD2. This CDR3 has 14 amino acids. The V gene's germline CDR1 is SEHNR and CDR2 FQNEAQ (reference sequence).

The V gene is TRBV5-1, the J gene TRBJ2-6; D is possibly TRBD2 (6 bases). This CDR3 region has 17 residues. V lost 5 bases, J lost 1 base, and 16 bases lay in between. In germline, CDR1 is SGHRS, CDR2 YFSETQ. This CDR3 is CASSDRGNGSGANVLTF. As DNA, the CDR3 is TGCGCCAGCAGTGATCGGGGGAATGGGTCTGGGGCCAACGTCCTGACTTTC.

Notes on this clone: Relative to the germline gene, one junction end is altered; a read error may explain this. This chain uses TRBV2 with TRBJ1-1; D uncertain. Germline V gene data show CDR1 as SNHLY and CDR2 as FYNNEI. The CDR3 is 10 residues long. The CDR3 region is CTSSHGEAFF. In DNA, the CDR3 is TGTACCAGCAGCCACGGTGAAGCTTTCTTT.

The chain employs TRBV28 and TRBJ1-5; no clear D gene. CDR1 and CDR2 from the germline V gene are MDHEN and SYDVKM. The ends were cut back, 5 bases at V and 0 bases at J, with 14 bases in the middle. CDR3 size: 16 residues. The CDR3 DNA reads TGTGCCAGCAGTCCCGGGGTTTTCTATAGCAATCAGCCCCAGCATTTT. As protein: CASSPGVFYSNQPQHF.

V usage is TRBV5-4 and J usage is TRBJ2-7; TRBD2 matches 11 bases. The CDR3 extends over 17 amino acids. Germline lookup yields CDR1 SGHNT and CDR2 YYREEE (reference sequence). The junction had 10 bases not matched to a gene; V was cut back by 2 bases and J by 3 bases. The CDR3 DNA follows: TGTGCCAGCAGCTTAGGGGCTAGCGGGAGGCAAAACTACGAGCAGTACTTC. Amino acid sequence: CASSLGASGRQNYEQYF. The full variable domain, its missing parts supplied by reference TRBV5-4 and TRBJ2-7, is ETGVTQSPTHLIKTRGQQVTLRCSSQSGHNTVSWYQQALGQGPQFIFQYYREEENGRGNFPPRFSGLQFPNYSSELNVNALELDDSALYLCASSLGASGRQNYEQYFGPGTRLTVT.